The 5 T cell receptor beta chains reported below all come from one sample, sequenced in a study of T cell responses to AZD1222 COVID-19 vaccine. Method: immunoSEQ multiplex PCR; TCRdb's copy keeps in-frame clones and lacks some. The sample contains 66,000 or so clones, 75% to 85% of which appear only once. The sample was peripheral blood, taken on day 0 of MenACWY control vaccination. The source of these receptors is an adult in good health.

This rearrangement joins TRBV6-6 to TRBJ2-6; weak D call: TRBD1 (5 bases). V lost 5 bases to trimming and J lost 0 bases, with 14 bases between them. Germline V lookup: CDR1 MNHNY, CDR2 SVGAGI (reference sequence). CDR3 length: 17 amino acids. As DNA, the CDR3 is TGTGCCAGCAGTCGGACACTAATCCTCTCTGGGGCCAACGTCCTGACTTTC. As protein: CASSRTLILSGANVLTF.

The genes are TRBV24-1 and TRBJ1-3; D gene ambiguous. This CDR3 has 17 residues. Trimming pared 4 bases from V and 3 bases from J, leaving 18 bases between. From germline, CDR1 is KGHDR and CDR2 SFDVKD. The CDR3 nucleotides are TGTGCCACCAGTGAACAAGACGGCAGCACGGATGGAAACACCATATATTTT. Translation gives CATSEQDGSTDGNTIYF.

The chain joins TRBV28 to TRBJ2-7; D is possibly TRBD2 (6 bases). The CDR3 covers 16 residues. Trimming pared 4 bases from V and 1 base from J, leaving 17 bases between. Germline V lookup: CDR1 MDHEN, CDR2 SYDVKM. The CDR3 loop is CASSWRGPWRSYEQYF. CDR3 DNA sequence: TGTGCCAGCAGTTGGCGGGGACCCTGGAGGTCCTACGAGCAGTACTTC.

The gene calls are TRBV2 and TRBJ1-1; 10 positions match TRBD1. V gave up 0 bases and J gave up 4 bases; unmatched junction bases: 2. The CDR3 sequence is 15 residues long. CDR1 SNHLY and CDR2 FYNNEI come from the germline V gene. The CDR3 protein is CASSEARTGGTEAFF. Here the CDR3 DNA reads TGTGCCAGCAGTGAAGCCCGGACAGGGGGCACTGAAGCTTTCTTT.

This clone appeared once. DNA for the CDR3: TGTGCCAGTACCCCCGATAACTATGGCTACACCTTC. Encoded protein: CASTPDNYGYTF. The chain employs TRBV19 and TRBJ1-2; no clear D gene. The CDR3 length is 12 residues. CDR1 is LNHDA and CDR2 is SQIVND in the germline V gene (reference sequence). V was pared by 7 bases and J by 1 base, with 7 bases between.